A single sample gave rise to the 16 T cell receptor beta chains below, sequenced in a study of blood T cell repertoires in COVID-19. Assay: immunoSEQ multiplex PCR; the TCRdb copy retains only in-frame clones and omits some. The repertoire includes about 270,000 clones, 75% to 85% of them detected once, and 9.1% sits in the top ten. The sample comprised PBMCs or T cells enriched from blood (not recorded which). Receptor source: a woman aged 45-65 years with acute COVID-19.

J is TRBJ2-6 and V is TRBV4-3; no reliable D call. CDR1 and CDR2 from the germline V gene are LGHNA and YSLEER. V gave up 4 bases and J gave up 1 base, with 8 bases separating them. CDR3 length: 15 amino acids. The CDR3 DNA sequence: TGCGCCAGCAGCCCTGTGCGGTCTGGGGCCAACGTCCTGACTTTC. Its protein is CASSPVRSGANVLTF.

This rearrangement joins TRBV7-2 to TRBJ2-1; 12 nucleotides agree with TRBD2. The CDR3 consists of 19 residues. Looked up from germline, CDR1 is SGHTA and CDR2 is FQGNSA. The V gene end was trimmed by 7 bases and the J gene end by 1 base; junction bases not matched to a gene: 14. The DNA of the CDR3 is TGTGCCAGCACCATCGGAACTAGCGGGGGGCCAGGGTCCTACAATGAGCAGTTCTTC. Translated, it gives CASTIGTSGGPGSYNEQFF.

A word on this clone: Other DNA sequences in this specimen translate into the identical CDR3. This chain connects TRBV6-1 to TRBJ1-2; 7 bases line up with TRBD1. J was trimmed by 5 bases and V by 1 base; bases with no gene match: 4. The germline V gene has CDR1 MNHNS and CDR2 SASEGT. There are 14 residues in the CDR3. The CDR3 region has the DNA TGTGCCAGCAGTGAAGAGGGGACAGTATATGGCTACACCTTC. Amino acids: CASSEEGTVYGYTF.

The CDR3 sequence: CASSLQAYSNQPQHF. As DNA, the CDR3 is TGTGCCAGCAGTTTACAGGCTTATAGCAATCAGCCCCAGCATTTT. The rearrangement uses TRBV27 and TRBJ1-5; D is undetermined. Between the trimmed V and J ends, which lost 2 bases and 0 bases, there was a span of 8 bases. CDR1 and CDR2 from the germline V gene are MNHEY and SMNVEV (reference sequence). This CDR3 is built from 15 residues.

The chain couples TRBV5-4 to TRBJ2-7; D perhaps matches TRBD1 (6 bases). V was shortened by 7 bases and J by 6 bases, with 17 bases between the two germline ends. The germline V gene has CDR1 SGHNT and CDR2 YYREEE (reference sequence). This CDR3 region has 13 residues. In DNA form, the CDR3 reads TGTGCCAGCGGACTCAAGGGGGTAGGCGAGCAGTACTTC. It codes for CASGLKGVGEQYF.

The chain has TRBV15 and TRBJ1-4, with D possibly being TRBD1 (6 bases). CDR3 length: 13 residues. Germline V gives CDR1 LNHNV, CDR2 YYDKDF (reference sequence). The V gene lost 8 bases and the J gene lost 4 bases, with 11 bases spanning the gap. CDR3 loop: CATQQGFNEKLFF. In nucleotides, the CDR3 is TGTGCCACCCAACAGGGATTTAATGAAAAACTGTTTTTT.

The rearrangement links TRBV4-3 to TRBJ1-1; 7 nucleotides match TRBD1. This CDR3 is 14 amino acids long. With 5 bases clipped from V and 3 bases from J, the junction kept 6 bases outside the gene matches. CDR1 and CDR2 (germline): LGHNA, YSLEER. DNA of the CDR3: TGCGCCAGCAGCAAACAGGGGTGGGACACTGAAGCTTTCTTT. It codes for CASSKQGWDTEAFF.

This sequence joins TRBV7-9 and TRBJ1-3, with D uncertain. The CDR3 runs 13 residues. V was clipped by 0 bases and J by 10 bases, with 10 bases between them. The germline V gene encodes CDR1 SEHNR and CDR2 FQNEAQ (reference sequence). CDR3 region: CASSLAEAKTIYF. CDR3 sequence (DNA): TGTGCCAGCAGCTTAGCCGAAGCGAAGACCATATATTTT.

This clone was counted a single time. The gene calls are TRBV6-2 or TRBV6-3 and TRBJ1-5, with no clear D. This CDR3 spans 11 amino acids. The germline V gene encodes CDR1 MNHEY and CDR2 SVGEGT. The V and J ends lost 8 bases and 6 bases respectively, with 8 bases between them. The CDR3 DNA follows: TGTGCCAGCGGCCAGAGTCAGCCCCAGCATTTT. This sequence encodes CASGQSQPQHF.

The V call is TRBV4-1, the J call TRBJ1-2; 9 bases align to TRBD1. J gave up 4 bases and V 0 bases, and 6 bases lay outside the gene matches. Germline-derived CDR1 and CDR2 are MGHRA and YSYEKL. The CDR3 has 16 residues. CDR3 DNA sequence: TGCGCCAGCAGCCAAGAATGGGGGACAGGGCTCTATGGCTACACCTTC. Encoded protein: CASSQEWGTGLYGYTF.

The rearrangement links TRBV19 to TRBJ1-1, with D uncertain. CDR3 length equals 12 residues. From germline, CDR1 is LNHDA and CDR2 SQIVND (reference sequence). Trimming removed 6 bases from V and 6 bases from J, with 11 bases in between. CDR3 sequence (DNA): TGTGCCAGTAGCAAGGTGAGGGCTGAAGCTTTCTTT. This encodes CASSKVRAEAFF.

The V call is TRBV6-2 or TRBV6-3, the J call TRBJ1-1; a weak D match, TRBD1 (5 bases). The V and J ends lost 2 bases and 1 base respectively, with 11 bases between them. The CDR3 length is 15 residues. Germline V gene data show CDR1 as MNHEY and CDR2 as SVGEGT. The CDR3 is CASSYGVGGNTEAFF. CDR3 coding DNA: TGTGCCAGCAGTTACGGCGTCGGGGGGAACACTGAAGCTTTCTTT.

This sequence joins TRBV27 and TRBJ2-1, with D possibly matching TRBD1 (6 bases). Trimming shortened V by 7 bases and J by 7 bases, and 17 bases separated the two germline ends. Germline CDR1 MNHEY, CDR2 SMNVEV (reference sequence). CDR3 length equals 14 residues. CDR3 protein: CASTQGGGRNEQFF. CDR3 sequence (DNA): TGTGCCAGCACCCAAGGTGGGGGCAGGAATGAGCAGTTCTTC.

This sequence joins TRBV30 and TRBJ2-2, with 7 bases that match TRBD1. Trimming at V came to 0 bases and at J to 5 bases, leaving 6 bases not matched to a gene. Germline V gives CDR1 GTSNPN, CDR2 SVGIG (reference sequence). This CDR3 has 15 residues. The CDR3 loop is CAWSVTGANTGELFF. The CDR3 DNA is TGTGCCTGGAGTGTAACAGGGGCCAATACCGGGGAGCTGTTTTTT.

The chain links TRBV27 to TRBJ1-2, with TRBD1 identical over 11 bases. V dropped 6 bases and J dropped 5; count of bases not matched to a gene: 23. The CDR3 covers 20 residues. The germline V gene has CDR1 MNHEY and CDR2 SMNVEV (reference sequence). CDR3 DNA: TGTGCCAGCAGCGTGGGCTATGGGAAAATGACCGGGACAGGGGGGTATGGCTACACCTTC. It codes for CASSVGYGKMTGTGGYGYTF.

The genes are TRBV12-3 or TRBV12-4 and TRBJ2-1, with D unresolved. Trimming cost V 1 base and J 5 bases, with 6 bases left between them. The CDR3 loop spans 13 amino acids. The DNA of the CDR3 is TGTGCCAGCAGTTTAGGCAGAAACAATGAGCAGTTCTTC. This sequence encodes CASSLGRNNEQFF.